Listed below are T cell receptor beta chains from one sample, sequenced in a study of shared clonotypes between healthy human individuals. Generated by immunoSEQ multiplex PCR, the TCRdb table keeps only in-frame clones and is missing some. The sample has 850,000 to 1,200,000 clones, about 76% seen once; the top ten hold approximately 1.5%. Sequencing was done on a sample of memory CD4+ T cells sorted from blood. These receptors came from a man younger than 30 in good health. CDR3s include the opening cysteine and the closing phenylalanine or tryptophan. D genes are given only for firm matches. Rows give clone size only sometimes, using once, few, many, or a class for an expanded clone.

v_gene,d_gene,abundance,j_gene,CDR3aa,CDR3nt
TRBV2,TRBD1,NA,TRBJ1-4,CASSEGALNEKLFF,TGTGCCAGCAGCGAGGGGGCGCTCAATGAAAAACTGTTTTTT
TRBV5-1,NA,NA,TRBJ1-1,CASSLNGQVNTEAFF,TGCGCCAGCAGCTTGAACGGACAAGTGAACACTGAAGCTTTCTTT
TRBV19,NA,NA,TRBJ2-5,CASSINKISQETQYF,TGTGCCAGTAGTATAAACAAAATATCCCAAGAGACCCAGTACTTC
TRBV7-9,NA,NA,TRBJ2-6,CASSLRPGRFSGANVLTF,TGTGCCAGCAGCTTAAGGCCAGGGCGATTCTCTGGGGCCAACGTCCTGACTTTC
TRBV18,TRBD1,NA,TRBJ1-6,CASSPVSGQSRSPLHF,TGTGCCAGCTCACCTGTTTCGGGACAGTCGCGGTCACCCCTCCACTTT
TRBV7-2,TRBD2,NA,TRBJ2-3,CASSPGLAGVEDTQYF,TGTGCCAGCAGCCCGGGACTAGCGGGGGTAGAGGATACGCAGTATTTT
TRBV30,NA,NA,TRBJ1-1,CAWRAGTSNTEAFF,TGTGCCTGGAGGGCCGGGACCTCGAACACTGAAGCTTTCTTT
TRBV28,NA,few,TRBJ2-2,CASTTRGNTGELFF,TGTGCCAGCACCACCCGGGGTAACACCGGGGAGCTGTTTTTT
TRBV30,NA,NA,TRBJ1-2,CACSDFNYGYTF,TGTGCCTGCTCGGACTTTAACTATGGCTACACCTTC
TRBV5-6,TRBD1,NA,TRBJ1-1,CASSLTRTGKTEAFF,TGTGCCAGCAGCTTGACGAGGACAGGAAAAACTGAAGCTTTCTTT
TRBV7-2,NA,few,TRBJ1-1,CASSPQGVKMNTEAFF,TGTGCCAGCAGCCCACAGGGTGTCAAGATGAACACTGAAGCTTTCTTT
TRBV28,TRBD1,NA,TRBJ1-4,CASSFGDREGEKLFF,TGTGCCAGCAGTTTCGGGGACAGGGAGGGCGAAAAACTGTTTTTT
TRBV6-1,TRBD2,NA,TRBJ2-1,CASSERGGPNEQFF,TGTGCCAGCAGTGAACGGGGGGGCCCCAATGAGCAGTTCTTC
TRBV6-1,TRBD1,NA,TRBJ1-2,CASSERDSDIFYGYTF,TGTGCCAGCAGTGAAAGGGACAGTGATATATTCTATGGCTACACCTTC
TRBV6-1,NA,NA,TRBJ2-2,CASSQDSFSITGELFF,TGTGCCAGCAGTCAAGACAGTTTTAGTATCACCGGGGAGCTGTTTTTT
TRBV4-3,NA,NA,TRBJ1-6,CASSQEPTGATPLHF,TGCGCCAGCAGTCAAGAGCCTACAGGCGCAACACCCCTCCACTTT